One and the same sample provided the 8 T cell receptor beta chains below, sequenced in a study of cytomegalovirus exposure and HLA in healthy donors. Use of 60 Vbeta and 13 Jbeta primers characterized the PCR. Profiled with immunoSEQ multiplex PCR; TCRdb holds only in-frame clones, not every one. Found here are around 150,000 clones, 70% of them singletons; the top ten hold about 4.3%. Sequenced: PBMCs. These receptors came from a man aged 18 to 35 in good health and CMV-seropositive.

V and J are TRBV5-8 and TRBJ2-7; possibly TRBD2 for D (6 bases). The CDR3 covers 13 residues. Germline CDR1 is SGHTS and CDR2 is YDEGEE. Between the trimmed V and J ends, which lost 0 bases and 7 bases, there was a span of 11 bases. CDR3 sequence reads: CASSLAWGREQYV. In DNA, the CDR3 is TGTGCCAGCAGCTTGGCTTGGGGGAGGGAGCAGTACGTC.

The J gene is TRBJ2-1, the V gene TRBV5-6; TRBD2 matches 9 bases. Germline V gene lookup returns CDR1 SGHDT and CDR2 YYEEEE. Trimming at V came to 5 bases and at J to 2 bases, leaving 5 bases not matched to a gene. This CDR3 region has 15 residues. DNA of the CDR3: TGTGCCAGCAGGCGTCGACTAGCGGCCTACAATGAGCAGTTCTTC. Amino acids: CASRRRLAAYNEQFF.

The rearrangement links TRBV11-2 to TRBJ1-2; 8 bases line up with TRBD1. Germline V gene data show CDR1 as SGHAT and CDR2 as FQNNGV. After removal of 1 base from V and 6 bases from J, the junction contained 13 bases not matched to a gene. The CDR3 extends over 17 amino acids. The CDR3 bases are TGTGCCAGCAGCTTAGCCTTAGGGCAGGGGGCTTATCATGGCTACACCTTC. Protein sequence: CASSLALGQGAYHGYTF.

This clone was seen only once. The gene calls are TRBV4-1 and TRBJ1-2; 8 bases align to TRBD1. This CDR3 is 13 amino acids long. Losses at the gene ends were 4 bases for V and 5 bases for J; bases not matched to a gene: 3. Germline assignment: CDR1 MGHRA and CDR2 YSYEKL. The CDR3 reads CASSLGQGYGYTF. CDR3 in DNA: TGCGCCAGCAGCCTCGGACAGGGTTATGGCTACACCTTC.

The chain carries TRBV29-1 and TRBJ2-2; possibly TRBD1 for D (6 bases). Trimming stripped 4 bases from V and 5 bases from J, with 11 bases between. Germline CDR1 and CDR2: SQVTM and ANQGSEA. CDR3 length: 13 amino acids. This CDR3 is CSVGITGTGELFF. CDR3 nucleotides: TGCAGCGTTGGGATCACAGGGACCGGGGAGCTGTTTTTT.

The genes are TRBV7-6 and TRBJ1-3, with 11 bases aligning to TRBD1. J lost 4 bases, V lost 2 bases, and 10 bases had no gene match. The CDR3 has 18 amino acids. Germline loops: CDR1 SGHVS, CDR2 FNYEAQ. The CDR3 DNA sequence: TGTGCCAGCAGCTTAAGGCCCGGACAGGGGGCTGACGGAAACACCATATATTTT. This encodes CASSLRPGQGADGNTIYF.

The V call is TRBV5-1, the J call TRBJ1-4; TRBD1 agrees at 7 bases. The CDR3 spans 16 residues. Germline-derived CDR1 and CDR2 are SGHRS and YFSETQ. Trimming cost V 4 bases and J 5 bases; bases outside gene matches: 11. DNA for the CDR3: TGCGCCAGCAGCCCACTTGGGACAGCGAAGAATGAAAAACTGTTTTTT. Translation gives CASSPLGTAKNEKLFF. The full variable domain, with the rest looked up from reference TRBV5-1 and TRBJ1-4, is KAGVTQTPRYLIKTRGQQVTLSCSPISGHRSVSWYQQTPGQGLQFLFEYFSETQRNKGNFPGRFSGRQFSNSRSEMNVSTLELGDSALYLCASSPLGTAKNEKLFFGSGTQLSVL.

The J gene is TRBJ2-4, the V gene TRBV21-1; TRBD2, the table's D call, was not compared with the DNA. TRBV21-1 is a recognized pseudogene. The CDR3 sequence is 15 residues long. CDR3 sequence reads: CASSKGGEGRGFQYF. The CDR3 DNA sequence: TGTGCCAGCAGCAAAGGAGGTGAAGGGAGGGGATTTCAGTACTTC.